This T cell receptor beta chain is drawn from a study of blood T cell repertoires in COVID-19. Study in general: The analysed material was cDNA or gDNA that came from T cells, B-cell-depleted T cells, or PBMCs.

Authors' analysis steps: Counts of nucleated cells, estimated from reference gene primer amplification, were obtained. The protocol was immunoSEQ multiplex PCR, while the TCRdb copy is restricted to in-frame clones and leaves out a portion. V and J calls and clone size are as listed in that table; D and trimming were resolved from the DNA. This table has 150,000 to 160,000 clones, around 83% appearing once. The CDR3 spans 13 residues. Trimming stripped 3 bases from V and 10 bases from J, with 13 bases between. Germline CDR1 MNHEY, CDR2 SMNVEV (reference sequence). While infection was still active, Seattle patients were enrolled and then followed longitudinally.

The sequence came from a woman between 55 and 75 years old with COVID-19, enrolled during active disease. V usage is TRBV27 and J usage is TRBJ2-1; D unresolved. Sequences were obtained from peripheral blood. The CDR3 protein is CASSFYQLKEQFF. The DNA for the CDR3 is TGTGCCAGCAGTTTCTACCAACTCAAAGAGCAGTTCTTC.